A single sample is the source of the 13 T cell receptor beta chains below, sequenced in a study of blood T cell repertoires in COVID-19. Profiling relied on immunoSEQ multiplex PCR, and the TCRdb table lists in-frame clones only, not all of them. Of 110,000 to 150,000 clones in the sample, 70% to 80% are singletons; the top ten hold approximately 5.2%. Material: peripheral blood. All receptors derive from a woman in her 70s with COVID-19, enrolled during active disease.

The chain couples TRBV19 to TRBJ1-4, with D uncertain. V lost 6 bases and J 0 bases, leaving 14 bases between the germline ends. The CDR3 loop spans 16 amino acids. Germline V gene data show CDR1 as LNHDA and CDR2 as SQIVND (reference sequence). CDR3 DNA: TGTGCCAGTAGCCGGGGTGGCCCTGCAACTAATGAAAAACTGTTTTTT. It is translated as CASSRGGPATNEKLFF.

This rearrangement joins TRBV10-2 to TRBJ1-2; TRBD1 is a possible D gene (6 bases). This CDR3 region has 13 residues. The V gene's germline CDR1 is WSHSY and CDR2 SAAADI. Trimming cost V 5 bases and J 8 bases, with 15 bases left between them. CDR3 bases: TGCGCCAGCAGTCTACAGGGAGAGAGAGGCTACACCTTC. Translating gives CASSLQGERGYTF.

The genes are TRBV7-9 and TRBJ2-5; D is unclear. Trimming pared 0 bases from V and 4 bases from J, leaving 9 bases between. CDR3 length equals 14 residues. Looked up from germline, CDR1 is SEHNR and CDR2 is FQNEAQ (reference sequence). CDR3 amino acids: CASSLAGSGETQYF. CDR3 nucleotides: TGTGCCAGCAGCTTAGCTGGGTCGGGAGAGACCCAGTACTTC.

This clone was seen more than once but under ten times. The chain has TRBV11-2 and TRBJ2-1, with 7 bases fitting TRBD1. The V gene's germline CDR1 is SGHAT and CDR2 FQNNGV. Losses at the gene ends were 3 bases for V and 6 bases for J; bases not matched to a gene: 11. This CDR3 spans 16 amino acids. CDR3 coding DNA: TGTGCCAGCAGCTTTAGGGGGCCTCCCTTGGGCAATGAGCAGTTCTTC. Protein product: CASSFRGPPLGNEQFF.

This clone was detected once. V usage is TRBV7-2 and J usage is TRBJ1-5, with 7 positions matching TRBD1. The CDR3 length is 15 residues. The germline CDR1 and CDR2 sequences are SGHTA and FQGNSA. V gave up 2 bases and J gave up 3 bases; unmatched junction bases: 4. CDR3 nucleotides: TGTGCCAGCAGCTTAAGGGGGCAGAACAATCAGCCCCAGCATTTT. Translation: CASSLRGQNNQPQHF.

J is TRBJ1-3 and V is TRBV28; TRBD1 matches 8 bases. The CDR3 is 14 amino acids. Trimming at V came to 8 bases and at J to 1 base, leaving 4 bases not matched to a gene. CDR1 is MDHEN and CDR2 is SYDVKM in the germline V gene. CDR3 sequence: CASRRQGSGNTIYF. In DNA, the CDR3 is TGTGCCAGCCGGAGACAGGGGTCTGGAAACACCATATATTTT.

This clone was recorded a few times. The chain carries TRBV3-1 (or the pseudogene TRBV3-2) and TRBJ1-5, with TRBD1 matching 7 bases. V trimming: 2 bases; J trimming: 4 bases; junction bases outside the gene matches: 2. This CDR3 comprises 14 residues. CDR1 is LGHDT and CDR2 is YNNKEL in the germline V gene (reference sequence). CDR3 sequence: CASSQTGANQPQHF. The CDR3 DNA sequence: TGTGCCAGCAGCCAAACAGGGGCGAATCAGCCCCAGCATTTT.

The V call is TRBV30, the J call TRBJ1-2; 9 bases agree with TRBD1. Trimming removed 5 bases from V and 4 bases from J; junction bases left unmatched: 2. The CDR3 has 12 amino acids. The V gene's germline CDR1 is GTSNPN and CDR2 SVGIG (reference sequence). For the CDR3, the DNA is TGTGCCTGGGAGGACAGGGGCTATGGCTACACCTTC. Translating gives CAWEDRGYGYTF.

This clone was seen just once. This chain joins TRBV6-2 or TRBV6-3 and TRBJ2-7; maybe TRBD2 (5 bases). Trimming removed 4 bases from V and 0 bases from J, with 13 bases in between. CDR1 is MNHEY and CDR2 is SVGEGT in the germline V gene. This CDR3 comprises 15 residues. CDR3 DNA: TGTGCCAGCAGTTCCCCGAGGGTAAGCTCCTACGAGCAGTACTTC. It encodes CASSSPRVSSYEQYF.

V usage is TRBV9 and J usage is TRBJ1-1, with 8 bases identical to TRBD1. The CDR3 has 17 residues. The germline V gene has CDR1 SGDLS and CDR2 YYNGEE. With V trimmed by 2 bases and J by 1 base, 10 bases remained unmatched. Written as DNA, the CDR3 is TGTGCCAGCAGCGTCGGCCTGACAGGGGAGGGGAACACTGAAGCTTTCTTT. Amino acids: CASSVGLTGEGNTEAFF.

V and J are TRBV27 and TRBJ2-5; D gene uncertain. This CDR3 has 14 residues. The germline V gene encodes CDR1 MNHEY and CDR2 SMNVEV (reference sequence). Trimming shortened V by 4 bases and J by 4 bases, and 13 bases separated the two germline ends. CDR3 DNA sequence: TGTGCCAGCAGTTCGCGCAATAGTCGAGAGACCCAGTACTTC. Its translation is CASSSRNSRETQYF.

The genes are TRBV6-5 and TRBJ2-4; perhaps TRBD1 as D (6 bases). Looked up from germline, CDR1 is MNHEY and CDR2 is SVGAGI. The CDR3 is made up of 15 amino acids. V gave up 0 bases and J gave up 8 bases, with 14 bases separating them. The CDR3 here is CASSYSGTLGHIQYF. In nucleotides, the CDR3 is TGTGCCAGCAGTTACTCGGGGACATTAGGGCACATTCAGTACTTC.

The chain has TRBV2 and TRBJ2-5; 9 bases align to TRBD1. Trimming took 6 bases from V and 5 from J; bases not matched to a gene: 13. The CDR3 has 16 amino acids. The germline CDR1 and CDR2 sequences are SNHLY and FYNNEI. The CDR3 region is CASSQEQGAHWETQYF. CDR3 DNA: TGTGCCAGCAGCCAGGAACAGGGGGCGCATTGGGAGACCCAGTACTTC.